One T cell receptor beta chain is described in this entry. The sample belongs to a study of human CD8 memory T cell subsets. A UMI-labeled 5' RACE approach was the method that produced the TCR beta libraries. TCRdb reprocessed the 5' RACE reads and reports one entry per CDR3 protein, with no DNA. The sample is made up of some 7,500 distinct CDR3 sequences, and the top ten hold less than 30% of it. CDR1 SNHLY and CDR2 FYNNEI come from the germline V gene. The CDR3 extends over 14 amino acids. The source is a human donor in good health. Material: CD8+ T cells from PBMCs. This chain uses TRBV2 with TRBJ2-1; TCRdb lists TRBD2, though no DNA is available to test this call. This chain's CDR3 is CASSLAGGYNEQFF.